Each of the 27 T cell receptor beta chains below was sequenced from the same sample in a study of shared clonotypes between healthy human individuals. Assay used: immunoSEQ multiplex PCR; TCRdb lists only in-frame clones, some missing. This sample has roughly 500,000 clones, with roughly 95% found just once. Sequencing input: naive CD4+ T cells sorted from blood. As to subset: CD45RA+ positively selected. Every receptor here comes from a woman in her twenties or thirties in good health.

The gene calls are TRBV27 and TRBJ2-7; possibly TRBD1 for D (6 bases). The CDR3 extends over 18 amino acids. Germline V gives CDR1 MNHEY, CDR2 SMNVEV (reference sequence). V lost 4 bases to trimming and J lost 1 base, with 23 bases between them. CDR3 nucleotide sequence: TGTGCCAGCAGTTCCCCCCTTCGCCGGGACAAGGCATCCTACGAGCAGTACTTC. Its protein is CASSSPLRRDKASYEQYF.

CDR3 residues: CASSKAGNEKLFF. CDR3 nucleotide sequence: TGTGCCAGCAGCAAAGCAGGTAATGAAAAACTGTTTTTT. The rearrangement joins TRBV21-1 to TRBJ1-4. TRBV21-1 is a recognized pseudogene. There are 13 residues in the CDR3.

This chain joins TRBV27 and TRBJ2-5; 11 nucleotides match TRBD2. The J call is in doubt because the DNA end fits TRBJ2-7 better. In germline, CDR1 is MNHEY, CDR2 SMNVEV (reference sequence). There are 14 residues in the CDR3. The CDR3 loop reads CASSRLAGSYEQYF. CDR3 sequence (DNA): TGTGCCAGCAGCAGACTAGCGGGGAGCTACGAGCAGTACTTC.

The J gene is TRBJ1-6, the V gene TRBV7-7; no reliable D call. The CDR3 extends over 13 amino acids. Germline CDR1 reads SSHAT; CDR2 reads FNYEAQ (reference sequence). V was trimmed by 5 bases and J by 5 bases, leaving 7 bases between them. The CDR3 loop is CASSRTHNSPLHF. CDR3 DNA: TGTGCCAGCAGCCGGACCCATAATTCACCCCTCCACTTT.

The CDR3 nucleotides read TGTGCCAGCAGTTTAATCGGAGGGCCCTACGAGCAGTACTTC. Protein product: CASSLIGGPYEQYF. The chain joins TRBV28 to TRBJ2-7; D may be TRBD2 (6 bases). Germline V gene data show CDR1 as MDHEN and CDR2 as SYDVKM. V lost 2 bases, J lost 2 bases, and 10 bases lay in between. CDR3 length: 14 residues.

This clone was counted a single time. The CDR3 reads CASKLGQGRETQYF. CDR3 sequence (DNA): TGTGCCAGTAAACTAGGACAGGGTAGGGAGACCCAGTACTTC. The chain uses TRBV7-8 and TRBJ2-5; 8 bases align to TRBD1. The CDR3 extends over 14 amino acids. Trimming at V came to 9 bases and at J to 5 bases, leaving 11 bases not matched to a gene. CDR1 and CDR2 from the germline V gene are SGHVS and FQNEAQ.

DNA of the CDR3: TGCAGTGCTGTCGCACTGGGCGAGCAGTACTTC. Translating gives CSAVALGEQYF. V gene TRBV20-1 combines with J gene TRBJ2-7; D gene unclear. From germline, CDR1 is DFQATT and CDR2 SNEGSKA (reference sequence). This CDR3 region has 11 residues. V gave up 5 bases and J gave up 6 bases, with 11 bases separating them.

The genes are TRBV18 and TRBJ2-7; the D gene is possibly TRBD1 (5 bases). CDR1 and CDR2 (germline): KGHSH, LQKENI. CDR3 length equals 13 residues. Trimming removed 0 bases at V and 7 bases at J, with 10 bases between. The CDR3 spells CASSPPTAVEQYF. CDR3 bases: TGTGCCAGCTCACCACCGACAGCAGTGGAGCAGTACTTC.

The DNA for the CDR3 is TGTGCCAGCAGGGGACAGGGGTTAATAAATGAGCAGTTCTTC. Translating it yields CASRGQGLINEQFF. The rearrangement joins TRBV6-6 to TRBJ2-1, with 10 positions matching TRBD1. Unmatched junction bases numbered 6, after V lost 6 bases and J lost 7 bases. Germline values: CDR1 MNHNY, CDR2 SVGAGI (reference sequence). The CDR3 is 14 amino acids.

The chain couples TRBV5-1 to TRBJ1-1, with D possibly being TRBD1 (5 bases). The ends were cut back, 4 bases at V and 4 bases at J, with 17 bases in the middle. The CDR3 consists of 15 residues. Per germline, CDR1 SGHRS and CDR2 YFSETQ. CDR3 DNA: TGCGCCAGCAGCCGCTCGCCCCAGGGCGGCACTGAAGCTTTCTTT. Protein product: CASSRSPQGGTEAFF.

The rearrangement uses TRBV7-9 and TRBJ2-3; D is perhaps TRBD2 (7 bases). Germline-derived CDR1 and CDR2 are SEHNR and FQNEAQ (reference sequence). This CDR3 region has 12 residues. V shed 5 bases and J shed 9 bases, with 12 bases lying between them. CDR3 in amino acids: CASSGGASTQYF. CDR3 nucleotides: TGTGCCAGCAGCGGGGGGGCTAGCACGCAGTATTTT. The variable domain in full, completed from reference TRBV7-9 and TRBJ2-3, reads DTGVSQNPRHKITKRGQNVTFRCDPISEHNRLYWYRQTLGQGPEFLTYFQNEAQLEKSRLLSDRFSAERPKGSFSTLEIQRTEQGDSAMYLCASSGGASTQYFGPGTRLTVL.

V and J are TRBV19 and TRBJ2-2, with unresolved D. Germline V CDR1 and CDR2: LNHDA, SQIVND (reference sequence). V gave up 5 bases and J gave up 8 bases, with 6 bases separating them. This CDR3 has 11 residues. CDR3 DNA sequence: TGTGCCAGTAGTTTGGCGGGGGAGCTGTTTTTT. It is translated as CASSLAGELFF.

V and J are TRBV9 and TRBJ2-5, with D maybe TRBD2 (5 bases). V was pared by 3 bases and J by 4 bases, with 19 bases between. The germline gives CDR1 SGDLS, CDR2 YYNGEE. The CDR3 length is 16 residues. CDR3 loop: CASSAGGLAWRETQYF. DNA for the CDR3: TGTGCCAGCAGCGCCGGTGGGCTAGCTTGGCGAGAGACCCAGTACTTC. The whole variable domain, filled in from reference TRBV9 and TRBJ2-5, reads DSGVTQTPKHLITATGQRVTLRCSPRSGDLSVYWYQQSLDQGLQFLIQYYNGEERAKGNILERFSAQQFPDLHSELNLSSLELGDSALYFCASSAGGLAWRETQYFGPGTRLLVL.

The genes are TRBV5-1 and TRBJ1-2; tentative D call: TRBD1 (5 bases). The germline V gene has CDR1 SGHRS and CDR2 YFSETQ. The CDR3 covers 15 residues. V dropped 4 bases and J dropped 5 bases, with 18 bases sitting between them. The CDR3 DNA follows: TGCGCCAGCAGCGGGGGTCGGGGGATACGGTATGGCTACACCTTC. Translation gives CASSGGRGIRYGYTF.

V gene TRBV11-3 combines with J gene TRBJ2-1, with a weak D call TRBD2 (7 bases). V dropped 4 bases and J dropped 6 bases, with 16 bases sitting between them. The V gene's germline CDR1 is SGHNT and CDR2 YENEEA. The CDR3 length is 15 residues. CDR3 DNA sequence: TGTGCCAGCAGCTATCTAGCGGAGGGGGGCAATGAGCAGTTCTTC. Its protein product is CASSYLAEGGNEQFF.

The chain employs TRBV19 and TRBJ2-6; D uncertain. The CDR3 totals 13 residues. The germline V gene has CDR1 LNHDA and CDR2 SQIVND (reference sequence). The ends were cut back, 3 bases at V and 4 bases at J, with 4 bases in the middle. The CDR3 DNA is TGTGCCAGTAGTATCACCGGGGCCAACGTCCTGACTTTC. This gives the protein CASSITGANVLTF.

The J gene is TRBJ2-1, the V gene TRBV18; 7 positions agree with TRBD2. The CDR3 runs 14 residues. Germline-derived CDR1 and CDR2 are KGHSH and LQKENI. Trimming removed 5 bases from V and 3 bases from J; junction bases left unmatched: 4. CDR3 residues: CASSGEGLYNEQFF. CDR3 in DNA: TGTGCCAGCTCAGGGGAGGGGCTCTACAATGAGCAGTTCTTC.

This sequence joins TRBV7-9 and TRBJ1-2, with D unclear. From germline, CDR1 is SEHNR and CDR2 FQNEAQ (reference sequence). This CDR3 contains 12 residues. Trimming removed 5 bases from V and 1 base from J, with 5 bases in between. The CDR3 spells CASSDYNYGYTF. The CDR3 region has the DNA TGTGCCAGCAGCGACTATAACTATGGCTACACCTTC.

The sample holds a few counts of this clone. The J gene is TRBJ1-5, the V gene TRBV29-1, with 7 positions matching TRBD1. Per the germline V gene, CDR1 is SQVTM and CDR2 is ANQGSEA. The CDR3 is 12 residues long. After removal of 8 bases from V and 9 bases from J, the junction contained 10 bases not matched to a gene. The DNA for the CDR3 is TGCAGCCTAGGGACAGCCCCCTGGCCCCAGCATTTT. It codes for CSLGTAPWPQHF.

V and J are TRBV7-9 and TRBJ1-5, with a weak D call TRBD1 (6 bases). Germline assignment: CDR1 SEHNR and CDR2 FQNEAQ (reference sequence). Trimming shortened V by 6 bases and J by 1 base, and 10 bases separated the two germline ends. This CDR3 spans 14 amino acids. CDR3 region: CASSSGVSNQPQHF. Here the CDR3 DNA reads TGTGCCAGCAGTTCAGGGGTGAGCAATCAGCCCCAGCATTTT. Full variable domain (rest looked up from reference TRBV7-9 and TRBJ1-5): DTGVSQNPRHKITKRGQNVTFRCDPISEHNRLYWYRQTLGQGPEFLTYFQNEAQLEKSRLLSDRFSAERPKGSFSTLEIQRTEQGDSAMYLCASSSGVSNQPQHFGDGTRLSIL.

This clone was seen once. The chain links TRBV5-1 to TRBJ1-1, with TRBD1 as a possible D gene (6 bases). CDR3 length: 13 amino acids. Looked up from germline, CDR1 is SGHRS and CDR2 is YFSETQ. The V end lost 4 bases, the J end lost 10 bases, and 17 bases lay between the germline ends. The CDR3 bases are TGCGCCAGCAGCCTGCGAGAGGGGGGCCGAGCTTTCTTT. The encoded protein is CASSLREGGRAFF.

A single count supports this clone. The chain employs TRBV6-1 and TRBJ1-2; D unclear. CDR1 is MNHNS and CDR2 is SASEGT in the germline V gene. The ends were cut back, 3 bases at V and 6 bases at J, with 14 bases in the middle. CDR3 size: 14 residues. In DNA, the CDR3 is TGTGCCAGCAGTGATAACCCGCGGACGGATGGCTACACCTTC. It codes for CASSDNPRTDGYTF.

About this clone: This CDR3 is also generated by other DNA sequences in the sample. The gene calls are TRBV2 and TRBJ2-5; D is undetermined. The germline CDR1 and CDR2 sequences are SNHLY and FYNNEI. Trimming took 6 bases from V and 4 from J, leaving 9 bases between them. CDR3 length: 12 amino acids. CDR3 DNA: TGTGCCAGCAGGTCAATCCGAGAGACCCAGTACTTC. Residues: CASRSIRETQYF.

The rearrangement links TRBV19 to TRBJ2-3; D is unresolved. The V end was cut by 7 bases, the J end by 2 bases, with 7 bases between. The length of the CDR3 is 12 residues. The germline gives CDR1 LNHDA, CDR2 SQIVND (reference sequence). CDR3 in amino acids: CASIGYTDTQYF. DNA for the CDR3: TGTGCCAGTATAGGGTACACAGATACGCAGTATTTT.

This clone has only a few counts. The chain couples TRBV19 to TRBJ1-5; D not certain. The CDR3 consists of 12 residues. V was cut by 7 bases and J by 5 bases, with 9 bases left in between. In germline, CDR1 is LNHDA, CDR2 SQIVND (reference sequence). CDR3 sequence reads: CASNRLDQPQHF. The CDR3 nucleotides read TGTGCCAGTAATCGACTTGATCAGCCCCAGCATTTT.

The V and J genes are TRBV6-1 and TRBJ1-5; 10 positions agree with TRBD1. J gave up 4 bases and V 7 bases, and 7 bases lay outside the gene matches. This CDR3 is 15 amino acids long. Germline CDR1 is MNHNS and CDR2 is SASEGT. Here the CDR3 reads CASTRQGAINQPQHF. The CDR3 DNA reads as TGTGCCAGCACTCGACAGGGGGCTATTAATCAGCCCCAGCATTTT.

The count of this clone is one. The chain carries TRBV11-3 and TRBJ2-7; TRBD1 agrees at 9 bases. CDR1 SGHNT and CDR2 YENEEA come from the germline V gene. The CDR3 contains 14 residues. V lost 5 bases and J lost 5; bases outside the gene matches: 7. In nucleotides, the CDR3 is TGTGCCAGCAGCCAACGGACAGGGGAGCACGAGCAGTACTTC. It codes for CASSQRTGEHEQYF.